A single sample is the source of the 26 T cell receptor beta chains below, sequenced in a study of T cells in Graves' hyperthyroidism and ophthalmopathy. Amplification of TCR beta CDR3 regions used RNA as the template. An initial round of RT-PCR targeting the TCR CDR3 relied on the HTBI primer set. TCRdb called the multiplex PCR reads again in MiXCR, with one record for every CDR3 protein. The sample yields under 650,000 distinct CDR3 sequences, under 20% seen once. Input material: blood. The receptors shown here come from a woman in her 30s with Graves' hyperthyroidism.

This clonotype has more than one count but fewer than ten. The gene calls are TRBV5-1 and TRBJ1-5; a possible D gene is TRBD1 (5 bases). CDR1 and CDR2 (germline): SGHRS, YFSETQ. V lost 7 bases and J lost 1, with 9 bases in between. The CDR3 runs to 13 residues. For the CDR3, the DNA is TGCGCCAGCCGTGGGGCAAGCAATCAGCCCCAGCATTTT. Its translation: CASRGASNQPQHF.

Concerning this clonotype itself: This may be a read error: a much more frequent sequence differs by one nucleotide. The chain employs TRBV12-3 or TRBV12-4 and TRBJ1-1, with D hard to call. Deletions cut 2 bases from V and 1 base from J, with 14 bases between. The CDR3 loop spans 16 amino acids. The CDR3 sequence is CASSLYGQFTNTEAFF. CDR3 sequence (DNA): TGTGCCAGCAGTTTATACGGGCAGTTTACGAACACTGAAGCTTTCTTT.

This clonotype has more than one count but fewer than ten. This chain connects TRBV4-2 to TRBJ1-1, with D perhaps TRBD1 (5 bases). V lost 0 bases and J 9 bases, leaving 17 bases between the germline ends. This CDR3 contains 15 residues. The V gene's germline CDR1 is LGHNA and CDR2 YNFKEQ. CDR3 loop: CASSQDSGRATKAFF. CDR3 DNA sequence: TGTGCCAGCAGCCAAGATAGTGGCAGGGCCACCAAAGCTTTCTTT.

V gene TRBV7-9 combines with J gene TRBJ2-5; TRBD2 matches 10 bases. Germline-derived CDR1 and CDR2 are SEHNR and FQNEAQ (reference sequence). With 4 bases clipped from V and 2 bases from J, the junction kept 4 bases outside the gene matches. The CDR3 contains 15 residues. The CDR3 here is CASSSSSGSQETQYF. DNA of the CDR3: TGTGCCAGCAGCTCCTCTAGCGGGAGTCAAGAGACCCAGTACTTC.

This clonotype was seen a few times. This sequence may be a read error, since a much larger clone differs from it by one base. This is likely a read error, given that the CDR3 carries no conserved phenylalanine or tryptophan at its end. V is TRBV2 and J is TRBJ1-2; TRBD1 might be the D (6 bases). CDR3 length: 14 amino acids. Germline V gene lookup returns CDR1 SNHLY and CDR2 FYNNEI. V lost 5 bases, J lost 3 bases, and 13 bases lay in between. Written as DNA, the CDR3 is TGTGCCAGCAGTCTTCAGGGGCCTGACTATGGCTACACCCTC. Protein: CASSLQGPDYGYTL.

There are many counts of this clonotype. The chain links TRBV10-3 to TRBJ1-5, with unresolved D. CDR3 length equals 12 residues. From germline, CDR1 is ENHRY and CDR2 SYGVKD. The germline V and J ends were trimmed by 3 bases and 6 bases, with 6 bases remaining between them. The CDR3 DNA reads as TGTGCCATCAGTGATCGGGGTCAGCCCCAGCATTTT. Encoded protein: CAISDRGQPQHF.

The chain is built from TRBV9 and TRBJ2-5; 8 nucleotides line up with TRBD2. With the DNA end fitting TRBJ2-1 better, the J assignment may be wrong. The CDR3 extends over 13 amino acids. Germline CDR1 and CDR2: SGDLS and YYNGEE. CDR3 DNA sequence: TGTGCCAGCAGCGGGAGCGGGAGAGAGCTCCAGTTCTTC. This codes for CASSGSGRELQFF.

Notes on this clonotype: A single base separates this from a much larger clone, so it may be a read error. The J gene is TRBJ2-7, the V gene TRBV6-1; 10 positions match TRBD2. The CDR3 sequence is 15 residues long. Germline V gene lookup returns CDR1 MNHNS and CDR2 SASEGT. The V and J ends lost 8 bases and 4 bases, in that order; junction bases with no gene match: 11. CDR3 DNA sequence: TGTGCCAGCCCTGCCAGCGGGGGGGCCGTTTACGAGCAGTACTTC. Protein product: CASPASGGAVYEQYF.

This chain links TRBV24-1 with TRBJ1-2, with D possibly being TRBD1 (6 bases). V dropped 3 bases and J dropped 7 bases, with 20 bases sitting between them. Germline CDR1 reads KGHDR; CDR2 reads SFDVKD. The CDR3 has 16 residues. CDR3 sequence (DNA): TGTGCCACCAGTGATCCGAATTTACAGGGAAACCCTGGCTACACCTTC. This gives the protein CATSDPNLQGNPGYTF.

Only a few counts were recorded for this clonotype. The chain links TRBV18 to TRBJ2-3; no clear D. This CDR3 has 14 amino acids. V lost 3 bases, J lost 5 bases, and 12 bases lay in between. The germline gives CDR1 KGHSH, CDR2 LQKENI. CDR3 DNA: TGTGCCAGCTCACCTCACGGTCTCATAGATACGCAGTATTTT. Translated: CASSPHGLIDTQYF.

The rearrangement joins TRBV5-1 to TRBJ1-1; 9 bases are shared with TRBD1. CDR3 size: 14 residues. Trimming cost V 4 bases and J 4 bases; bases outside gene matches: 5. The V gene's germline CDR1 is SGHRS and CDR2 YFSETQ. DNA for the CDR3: TGCGCCAGCAGCAAAGGACAGGGGAGCACTGAAGCTTTCTTT. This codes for CASSKGQGSTEAFF.

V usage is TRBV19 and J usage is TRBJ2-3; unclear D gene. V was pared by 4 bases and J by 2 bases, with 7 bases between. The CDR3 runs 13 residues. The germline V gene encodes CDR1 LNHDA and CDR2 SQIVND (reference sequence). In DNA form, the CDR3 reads TGTGCCAGTAGTAAGTTTGCCACAGATACGCAGTATTTT. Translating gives CASSKFATDTQYF.

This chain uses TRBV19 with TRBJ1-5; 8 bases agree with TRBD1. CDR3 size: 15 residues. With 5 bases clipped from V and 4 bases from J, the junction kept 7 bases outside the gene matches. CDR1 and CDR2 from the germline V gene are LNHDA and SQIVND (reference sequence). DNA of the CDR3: TGTGCCAGTAGTCCGTGGACAGGGCAGAATCAGCCCCAGCATTTT. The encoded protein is CASSPWTGQNQPQHF.

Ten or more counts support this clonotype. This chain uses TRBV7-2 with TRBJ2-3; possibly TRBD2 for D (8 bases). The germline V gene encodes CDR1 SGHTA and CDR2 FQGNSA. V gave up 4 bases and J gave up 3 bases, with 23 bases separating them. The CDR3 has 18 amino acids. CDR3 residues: CASSSGLDLQGGTDTQYF. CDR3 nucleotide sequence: TGTGCCAGCAGCTCGGGACTAGACCTCCAGGGGGGGACAGATACGCAGTATTTT.

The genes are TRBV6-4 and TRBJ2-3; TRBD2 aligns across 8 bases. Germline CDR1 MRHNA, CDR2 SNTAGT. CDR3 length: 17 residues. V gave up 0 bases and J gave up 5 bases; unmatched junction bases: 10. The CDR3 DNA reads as TGTGCCAGCAGTGACTCGAGCTGGCGGGAGGTAGGAGATACGCAGTATTTT. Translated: CASSDSSWREVGDTQYF.

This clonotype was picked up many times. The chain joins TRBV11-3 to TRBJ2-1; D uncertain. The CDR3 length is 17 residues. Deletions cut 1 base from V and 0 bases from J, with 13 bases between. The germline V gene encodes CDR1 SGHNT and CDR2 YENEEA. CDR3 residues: CASSLGVTSDSYNEQFF. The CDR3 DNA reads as TGTGCCAGCAGCTTAGGGGTCACGAGCGACTCCTACAATGAGCAGTTCTTC.

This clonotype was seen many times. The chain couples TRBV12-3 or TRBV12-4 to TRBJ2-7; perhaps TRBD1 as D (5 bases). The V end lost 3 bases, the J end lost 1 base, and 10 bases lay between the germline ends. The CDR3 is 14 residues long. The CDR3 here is CASSFPPGSYEQYF. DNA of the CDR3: TGTGCCAGCAGTTTTCCCCCAGGGTCCTACGAGCAGTACTTC.

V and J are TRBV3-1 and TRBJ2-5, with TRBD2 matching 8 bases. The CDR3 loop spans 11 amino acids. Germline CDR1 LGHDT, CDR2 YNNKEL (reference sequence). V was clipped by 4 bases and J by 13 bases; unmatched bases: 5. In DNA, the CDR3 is TGTGCCAGCAGCCGTGGGACTAGACTGTACTTC. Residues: CASSRGTRLYF.

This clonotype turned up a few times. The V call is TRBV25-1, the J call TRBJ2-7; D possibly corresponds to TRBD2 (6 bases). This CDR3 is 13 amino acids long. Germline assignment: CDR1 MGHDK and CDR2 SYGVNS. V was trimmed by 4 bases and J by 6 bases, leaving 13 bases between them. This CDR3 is CASSVGTLGEQYF. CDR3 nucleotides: TGTGCCAGCAGTGTTGGGACTTTGGGCGAGCAGTACTTC.

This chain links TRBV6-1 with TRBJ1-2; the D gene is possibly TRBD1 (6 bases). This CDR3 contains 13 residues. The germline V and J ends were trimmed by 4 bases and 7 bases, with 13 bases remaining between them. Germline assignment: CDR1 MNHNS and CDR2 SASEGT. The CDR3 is CASSADRIGGYTF. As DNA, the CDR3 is TGTGCCAGCAGTGCCGACAGGATCGGTGGCTACACCTTC.

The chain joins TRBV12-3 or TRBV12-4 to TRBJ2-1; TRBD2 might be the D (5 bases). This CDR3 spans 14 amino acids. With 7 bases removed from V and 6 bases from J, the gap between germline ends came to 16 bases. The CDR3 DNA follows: TGTGCCAGCAAGGGCGGGCAAGGCATCAATGAGCAGTTCTTC. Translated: CASKGGQGINEQFF.

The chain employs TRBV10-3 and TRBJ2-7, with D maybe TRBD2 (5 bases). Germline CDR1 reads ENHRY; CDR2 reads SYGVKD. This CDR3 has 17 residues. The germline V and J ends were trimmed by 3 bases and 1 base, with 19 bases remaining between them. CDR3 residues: CAISESLRAAASYEQYF. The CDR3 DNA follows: TGTGCCATCAGTGAATCCCTTCGGGCAGCGGCTTCCTACGAGCAGTACTTC.

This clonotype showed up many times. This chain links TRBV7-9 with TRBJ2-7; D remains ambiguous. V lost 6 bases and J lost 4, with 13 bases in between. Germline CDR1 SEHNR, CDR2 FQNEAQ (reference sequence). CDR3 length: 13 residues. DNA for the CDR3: TGTGCCAGCAGTCCCGGGCCGCCGTACGAGCAGTACTTC. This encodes CASSPGPPYEQYF. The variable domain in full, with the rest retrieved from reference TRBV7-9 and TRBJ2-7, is DTGVSQNPRHKITKRGQNVTFRCDPISEHNRLYWYRQTLGQGPEFLTYFQNEAQLEKSRLLSDRFSAERPKGSFSTLEIQRTEQGDSAMYLCASSPGPPYEQYFGPGTRLTVT.

The CDR3 protein is CSARSVAAKSNEQFF. The CDR3 DNA is TGCAGTGCTAGATCGGTGGCGGCCAAGAGCAATGAGCAGTTCTTC. The genes are TRBV20-1 and TRBJ2-1; D is undetermined. The germline gives CDR1 DFQATT, CDR2 SNEGSKA (reference sequence). This CDR3 is built from 15 residues. Trimming removed 2 bases from V and 6 bases from J, with 17 bases in between.

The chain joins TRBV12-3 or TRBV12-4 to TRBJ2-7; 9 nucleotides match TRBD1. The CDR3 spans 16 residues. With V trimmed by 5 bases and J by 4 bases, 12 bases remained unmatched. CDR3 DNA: TGTGCCAGCAGTCTATACCCCCCGACAGGGGGGTACGAGCAGTACTTC. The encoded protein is CASSLYPPTGGYEQYF.

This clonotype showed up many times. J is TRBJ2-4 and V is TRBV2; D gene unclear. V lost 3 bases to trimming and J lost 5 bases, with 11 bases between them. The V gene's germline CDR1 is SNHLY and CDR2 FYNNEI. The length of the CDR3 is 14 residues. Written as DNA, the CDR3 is TGTGCCAGCAGTGATCAAAGGGTCCAAAACATTCAGTACTTC. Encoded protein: CASSDQRVQNIQYF. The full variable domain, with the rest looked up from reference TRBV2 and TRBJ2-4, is EPEVTQTPSHQVTQMGQEVILRCVPISNHLYFYWYRQILGQKVEFLVSFYNNEISEKSEIFDDQFSVERPDGSNFTLKIRSTKLEDSAMYFCASSDQRVQNIQYFGAGTRLSVL.